The present T cell receptor beta chain was sequenced within a study of post-analysis software for immune sequencing data. Study-wide background: Relapsing-remitting, secondary progressive and progressive-relapsing courses of multiple sclerosis were included.

Germline lookup yields CDR1 MGHRA and CDR2 YSYEKL. The CDR3 consists of 16 residues. Unique molecular identifiers were carried by the TCR beta cDNA libraries. Input of roughly 1 to 11 million T cells yielded a few hundred thousand cDNA molecules. TCRdb processed the PCR reads anew with MiXCR; each CDR3 protein has one entry. The sample has about 770,000 distinct CDR3 sequences, roughly 50% seen once. Comment on this clonotype: Its antigen remains unidentified.

Regarding the study as a whole: Significantly lower normalized Chao1 diversity was found in patients with multiple sclerosis relative to controls. Four to six TRBV segments were more frequent in patients than controls; TRBV5-6, TRBV5-1 and TRBV20-1 belonged to this group.

The chain links TRBV4-1 to TRBJ2-5; 14 bases match TRBD2. With the DNA end fitting TRBJ2-7 better, the J assignment may be wrong. The receptor comes from a girl under 18 with multiple sclerosis. Source material: blood. The CDR3 protein is CASSQGLAGGPGEQYF. Written as DNA, the CDR3 is TGCGCCAGCAGCCAAGGACTAGCGGGAGGGCCTGGCGAGCAGTACTTC.